This is a list of T cell receptor beta chains from one sample in a study of spatial heterogeneity in lung cancer. TCRdb reprocessed the 5' RACE reads via MiXCR and lists one record per CDR3 protein. Altogether some 30,000 distinct CDR3 sequences are present, under 11% being singletons, with the ten largest covering about 30%. The sequenced sample was PBMCs, obtained at follow-up. Receptor source: a female donor with early-stage non-small cell lung cancer. Both conserved end residues are trimmed from each CDR3.

V: TRBV5-1; CDR3: ASSLGQYQETQY
V: TRBV5-1; CDR3: ASLASGGSGQPQH
V: TRBV9; CDR3: ASSVNSMNTEAF
V: TRBV28; CDR3: ASRLRSGYGYT
V: TRBV6-2/TRBV6-3; CDR3: ASSQGTYEQY
V: TRBV5-6; CDR3: ASSLDLGANGYT
V: TRBV7-9; CDR3: ASSQGDSGYT
V: TRBV4-2; CDR3: ASSQDLASSYEQY
V: TRBV24-1; CDR3: ATSVRPGGKSFGELF
V: TRBV5-1; CDR3: ASSLDRGFSYEQY
V: TRBV20-1; CDR3: SAPGQPYNEQF
V: TRBV4-2; CDR3: ASSPNSRGPLSDIQY
V: TRBV4-1; CDR3: ASSQEWAGINEQF
V: TRBV29-1; CDR3: SVGTGTLDGNTEAF
V: TRBV10-3; CDR3: AISDVVLETQY
V: TRBV10-3; CDR3: AISWDRGFPNYGYT
V: TRBV7-8; CDR3: ASSSPGTGLTLNTGELF
V: TRBV27; CDR3: ASSLLPAASYNEQF
V: TRBV4-1; CDR3: ASSRGTRETQY
V: TRBV7-8; CDR3: ASSLSQNNQPQH
V: TRBV20-1; CDR3: SARVGQESASPLH
V: TRBV28; CDR3: ASSFRQGREKLF
V: TRBV5-1; CDR3: ASSLAPAVNTEAF
V: TRBV12-3/TRBV12-4; CDR3: ASSFAGGATGELF
V: TRBV7-2; CDR3: ASSLAAFPGGPGQF
V: TRBV5-4; CDR3: ASSLMGQPQH
V: TRBV24-1; CDR3: ACSTSTDTQY
V: TRBV18; CDR3: ASSPSENQPQH
V: TRBV20-1; CDR3: SARDPMAGLFGYT
V: TRBV28; CDR3: ASSGVTEAF
V: TRBV7-2; CDR3: ASSRMTSGAC
V: TRBV5-4; CDR3: ASSPGVGPYEQY
V: TRBV19; CDR3: ASTALSTGELF
V: TRBV28; CDR3: ASTSTGDQGRSYEQY
V: TRBV20-1; CDR3: SASSSGGARSLEQY
V: TRBV7-8; CDR3: ASSPDQGATEAF
V: TRBV2; CDR3: ASSDVPLAGGFEQY
V: TRBV5-1; CDR3: ASRMVTGELF
V: TRBV19; CDR3: ASSARDRSEQF
V: TRBV3-1; CDR3: ASSQDQTGHFGNTIY
V: TRBV9; CDR3: ASSVGVSPLH
V: TRBV29-1; CDR3: SVEPAGNNEQF
V: TRBV24-1; CDR3: ATSDETGELF
V: TRBV4-2; CDR3: ASSQGIQETQY
V: TRBV3-1; CDR3: ASSLTTGYSQETQY
V: TRBV7-6; CDR3: ASSLIRPGGSGETQY
V: TRBV7-8; CDR3: ASSLDPGQGADTEAF
V: TRBV27; CDR3: ASSLGFSGNTEAF
V: TRBV4-3; CDR3: ASSQDGRGRTDTQY
V: TRBV18; CDR3: ASSPGRLETQY